These 29 T cell receptor beta chains were sequenced from one sample in a study of cytomegalovirus exposure and HLA in healthy donors (dated by TCRdb to the late 2010s). To prepare the library, the immunoSEQ multiplex PCR assay was applied. For the multiplex PCR, a mixture combining 60 forward primers for TCR Vbeta segments and 13 reverse primers for TCR Jbeta segments was used. Imported from immuneACCESS, the table was reduced by TCRdb to in-frame sequences with V and J called. These copies leave out some clones; in studies compared against another copy, an unresolved V gene accounts for under half, and the cause of the remainder is not known. The sample table holds 150,000 to 200,000 clones, of which 80% were seen once. About 7% of the sample belongs to the ten largest clones. The sample was PBMCs. Receptors were obtained from a man aged 30 to 45 in good health and CMV-seropositive.

This chain connects TRBV2 to TRBJ2-5; tentatively, D is TRBD2 (5 bases). The V and J ends lost 6 bases and 0 bases respectively, with 20 bases between them. CDR1 is SNHLY and CDR2 is FYNNEI in the germline V gene. CDR3 length: 17 amino acids. CDR3 nucleotides: TGTGCCAGCAGCGACGACCTAGCCCTGTTATACCAAGAGACCCAGTACTTC. Protein: CASSDDLALLYQETQYF.

This sequence joins TRBV5-6 and TRBJ1-4, with TRBD1 identical over 7 bases. V gave up 0 bases and J gave up 4 bases; unmatched junction bases: 15. This CDR3 region has 19 residues. CDR1 and CDR2 from the germline V gene are SGHDT and YYEEEE. The CDR3 region is CASSLAGGLRGPGNEKLFF. CDR3 DNA: TGTGCCAGCAGCTTGGCCGGAGGCCTGAGGGGGCCCGGTAATGAAAAACTGTTTTTT.

The chain is built from TRBV28 and TRBJ1-2; D might be TRBD1 (5 bases). Germline V gene lookup returns CDR1 MDHEN and CDR2 SYDVKM. The CDR3 totals 14 residues. The ends were cut back, 5 bases at V and 1 base at J, with 11 bases in the middle. In nucleotides, the CDR3 is TGTGCCAGCAGTAGAGGTCAGGGTAACTATGGCTACACCTTC. It codes for CASSRGQGNYGYTF.

This chain joins TRBV11-2 and TRBJ2-5; 7 nucleotides align to TRBD2. The V gene's germline CDR1 is SGHAT and CDR2 FQNNGV. The CDR3 runs 17 residues. The ends lost 0 bases at V and 1 base at J; junction bases unmatched: 8. In DNA, the CDR3 is TGTGCCAGCAGCTTAGATCTTGCCAGCGGGGTCCAAGAGACCCAGTACTTC. Translation gives CASSLDLASGVQETQYF.

The genes are TRBV5-1 and TRBJ1-2; TRBD1 matches 8 bases. Germline CDR1 is SGHRS and CDR2 is YFSETQ. V lost 0 bases to trimming and J lost 1 base; unmatched junction nucleotides: 8. The CDR3 loop spans 17 amino acids. CDR3 amino acids: CASSLAERQGSNYGYTF. DNA of the CDR3: TGCGCCAGCAGCTTGGCCGAGCGACAGGGGAGTAACTATGGCTACACCTTC. Using reference TRBV5-1 and TRBJ1-2 for the parts outside the CDR3, the full variable domain is KAGVTQTPRYLIKTRGQQVTLSCSPISGHRSVSWYQQTPGQGLQFLFEYFSETQRNKGNFPGRFSGRQFSNSRSEMNVSTLELGDSALYLCASSLAERQGSNYGYTFGSGTRLTVV.

As DNA, the CDR3 is TGCGCCAGCAGCTCTCACCTTCTAGCGGGAGAGTTCTACAATGAGCAGTTCTTC. Residues: CASSSHLLAGEFYNEQFF. The chain is built from TRBV5-1 and TRBJ2-1, with 10 bases identical to TRBD2. The germline V gene has CDR1 SGHRS and CDR2 YFSETQ. V shed 3 bases and J 3 bases; nucleotides not matched to a gene: 12. The CDR3 covers 18 residues.

The chain links TRBV18 to TRBJ2-5; D uncertain. The germline V gene encodes CDR1 KGHSH and CDR2 LQKENI. The CDR3 sequence is 15 residues long. The V gene lost 5 bases and the J gene lost 2 bases, with 15 bases spanning the gap. CDR3 in amino acids: CASSADRRAQETQYF. The CDR3 nucleotides read TGTGCCAGCTCAGCAGACCGGAGAGCTCAAGAGACCCAGTACTTC.

The chain carries TRBV27 and TRBJ2-7; D might be TRBD1 (5 bases). Trimming removed 6 bases from V and 7 bases from J, with 16 bases in between. The CDR3 sequence is 13 residues long. Looked up from germline, CDR1 is MNHEY and CDR2 is SMNVEV (reference sequence). The CDR3 DNA is TGTGCCAGCAGCTCACAGGTAAATGCGGAGCAGTACTTC. Protein product: CASSSQVNAEQYF.

The chain has TRBV5-5 and TRBJ1-1, with 9 bases matching TRBD1. The germline gives CDR1 SGHKS, CDR2 YYEKEE (reference sequence). V was clipped by 2 bases and J by 1 base; unmatched bases: 0. CDR3 length: 14 amino acids. The CDR3 nucleotides read TGTGCCAGCAGCTTACAGGGGGCGAACACTGAAGCTTTCTTT. Its translation is CASSLQGANTEAFF.

The chain uses TRBV6-5 and TRBJ1-2, with 9 bases fitting TRBD1. Germline CDR1 reads MNHEY; CDR2 reads SVGAGI. CDR3 length: 15 residues. V was pared by 2 bases and J by 5 bases, with 6 bases of the junction left unmatched. Here the CDR3 reads CASSYDGTGSYGYTF. The CDR3, as DNA: TGTGCCAGCAGTTACGACGGGACAGGGAGTTATGGCTACACCTTC.

The chain has TRBV27 and TRBJ2-7; the D gene is possibly TRBD2 (6 bases). V was trimmed by 2 bases and J by 3 bases, leaving 8 bases between them. Germline V lookup: CDR1 MNHEY, CDR2 SMNVEV (reference sequence). The CDR3 totals 13 residues. CDR3 in DNA: TGTGCCAGCAGTTTACGCGGGATCTACGAGCAGTACTTC. Protein product: CASSLRGIYEQYF.

With respect to this clone: The junction and the germline gene differ at one end; a read error may be behind it. The chain joins TRBV7-9 to TRBJ2-7; 12 bases fit TRBD2. CDR3 size: 14 residues. Germline lookup yields CDR1 SEHNR and CDR2 FQNEAQ (reference sequence). The CDR3 reads CSSSFSSGRDEQYF. DNA for the CDR3: TGTTCCAGCAGCTTCTCTAGCGGGAGGGACGAGCAGTACTTC. The complete variable domain, with remaining parts taken from reference TRBV7-9 and TRBJ2-7, reads DTGVSQNPRHKITKRGQNVTFRCDPISEHNRLYWYRQTLGQGPEFLTYFQNEAQLEKSRLLSDRFSAERPKGSFSTLEIQRTEQGDSAMYLCSSSFSSGRDEQYFGPGTRLTVT.

Here the CDR3 DNA reads TGTGCCAGCAGTCCCAGGGGGGTCGAAGGTGGCACAGATACGCAGTATTTT. It is translated as CASSPRGVEGGTDTQYF. The chain joins TRBV2 to TRBJ2-3; possible D gene TRBD1, 7 bases. CDR3 length equals 17 residues. Trimming took off 5 bases at V and 1 base at J, with 19 bases between the two ends. The germline gives CDR1 SNHLY, CDR2 FYNNEI.

The chain employs TRBV7-9 and TRBJ1-1, with 7 bases lining up with TRBD1. The germline CDR1 and CDR2 sequences are SEHNR and FQNEAQ (reference sequence). The length of the CDR3 is 14 residues. Trimming cost V 1 base and J 4 bases; bases outside gene matches: 3. CDR3 coding DNA: TGTGCCAGCAGCTTAGAGGGGGCGAGCACTGAAGCTTTCTTT. Its translation is CASSLEGASTEAFF. The whole variable domain, remainder taken from reference TRBV7-9 and TRBJ1-1, is DTGVSQNPRHKITKRGQNVTFRCDPISEHNRLYWYRQTLGQGPEFLTYFQNEAQLEKSRLLSDRFSAERPKGSFSTLEIQRTEQGDSAMYLCASSLEGASTEAFFGQGTRLTVV.

The genes are TRBV27 and TRBJ2-2, with 8 bases fitting TRBD1. This CDR3 contains 16 residues. Germline trimming cut 3 bases from V and 1 base from J; bases unmatched to any gene: 4. Germline V gene sequence: CDR1 MNHEY, CDR2 SMNVEV (reference sequence). Here the CDR3 DNA reads TGTGCCAGCAGTTTCCGGACAGGGATGAACACCGGGGAGCTGTTTTTT. This gives the protein CASSFRTGMNTGELFF.

V and J are TRBV5-8 and TRBJ1-2, with 7 bases lining up with TRBD1. The ends lost 3 bases at V and 2 bases at J; junction bases unmatched: 1. This CDR3 has 13 amino acids. Germline values: CDR1 SGHTS, CDR2 YDEGEE. The CDR3 protein is CASSSGQNYGYTF. DNA of the CDR3: TGTGCCAGCAGCTCGGGACAGAACTATGGCTACACCTTC.

The chain is built from TRBV19 and TRBJ1-5; possible D gene TRBD1, 5 bases. CDR1 and CDR2 from the germline V gene are LNHDA and SQIVND (reference sequence). The CDR3 is 17 amino acids. The V gene lost 0 bases and the J gene lost 4 bases, with 16 bases spanning the gap. For the CDR3, the DNA is TGTGCCAGTAGTATAGATCTTTGGAGGGGTTTAAATCAGCCCCAGCATTTT. Its translation is CASSIDLWRGLNQPQHF.

V usage is TRBV19 and J usage is TRBJ2-1; D not certain. Per germline, CDR1 LNHDA and CDR2 SQIVND (reference sequence). There are 11 residues in the CDR3. The V end lost 5 bases, the J end lost 9 bases, and 8 bases lay between the germline ends. CDR3 in amino acids: CASSQAREQFF. The CDR3 DNA sequence: TGTGCCAGTAGTCAGGCCCGTGAGCAGTTCTTC.

The chain couples TRBV19 to TRBJ2-7; the D gene is possibly TRBD1 (6 bases). Trimming stripped 9 bases from V and 3 bases from J, with 12 bases between. In germline, CDR1 is LNHDA, CDR2 SQIVND (reference sequence). The CDR3 extends over 12 amino acids. CDR3 amino acids: CARGTGLYEQYF. In DNA form, the CDR3 reads TGTGCCAGGGGAACAGGGCTCTACGAGCAGTACTTC.

The genes are TRBV14 and TRBJ2-1, with 7 bases that match TRBD2. The trim removed 1 base at V and 6 bases at J, leaving 3 bases unmatched. This CDR3 spans 14 amino acids. Germline V CDR1 and CDR2: SGHDN, FVKESK. The chain's CDR3 is CASSQGLAPNEQFF. The CDR3 DNA reads as TGTGCCAGCAGCCAAGGACTAGCCCCCAATGAGCAGTTCTTC.

This clone was seen a single time. The J gene is TRBJ1-6, the V gene TRBV19; D unresolved. This CDR3 region has 16 residues. From germline, CDR1 is LNHDA and CDR2 SQIVND (reference sequence). V was pared by 6 bases and J by 0 bases, with 12 bases between. For the CDR3, the DNA is TGTGCCAGTAGGGGAGGGCTGTACTCCTATAATTCACCCCTCCACTTT. The encoded protein is CASRGGLYSYNSPLHF.

This clone was seen just once. The rearrangement joins TRBV28 to TRBJ2-3; 8 bases line up with TRBD1. The trim removed 3 bases at V and 7 bases at J, leaving 12 bases unmatched. The CDR3 sequence is 16 residues long. The germline CDR1 and CDR2 sequences are MDHEN and SYDVKM. CDR3 nucleotides: TGTGCCAGCAGTTTCCTCTCCCGGGACAGGAGTTATACGCAGTATTTT. Translating gives CASSFLSRDRSYTQYF.

This clone has more than one count but fewer than ten. The rearrangement joins TRBV6-1 to TRBJ1-6; 7 bases map to TRBD1. CDR1 MNHNS and CDR2 SASEGT come from the germline V gene. This CDR3 has 14 amino acids. V gave up 7 bases and J gave up 4 bases; unmatched junction bases: 4. CDR3 protein: CASIRGQYNSPLHF. The CDR3 bases are TGTGCCAGCATCCGGGGACAGTATAATTCACCCCTCCACTTT.

This chain joins TRBV5-6 and TRBJ2-7; D is unresolved. CDR1 SGHDT and CDR2 YYEEEE come from the germline V gene. Trimming took 4 bases from V and 6 from J, leaving 14 bases between them. This CDR3 spans 13 amino acids. The CDR3 DNA reads as TGTGCCAGCAGCATGTATCCGCAGGCCGAGCAGTACTTC. As protein: CASSMYPQAEQYF.

The genes are TRBV4-3 and TRBJ1-6; 7 nucleotides align to TRBD1. In germline, CDR1 is LGHNA, CDR2 YSLEER. The CDR3 spans 18 residues. With 0 bases clipped from V and 2 bases from J, the junction kept 7 bases outside the gene matches. The CDR3 is CASSQEITGTAYNSPLHF. The CDR3 bases are TGCGCCAGCAGCCAAGAAATCACCGGGACAGCCTATAATTCACCCCTCCACTTT.

The chain is built from TRBV5-1 and TRBJ2-1; 9 bases match TRBD2. V shed 0 bases and J 9 bases; nucleotides not matched to a gene: 7. Germline-derived CDR1 and CDR2 are SGHRS and YFSETQ. This CDR3 contains 15 residues. CDR3 residues: CASSLGAGGPSEQFF. CDR3 in DNA: TGCGCCAGCAGCTTGGGGGCGGGAGGGCCAAGTGAGCAGTTCTTC.

This chain links TRBV27 with TRBJ2-7, with 14 bases fitting TRBD2. Trimming cost V 4 bases and J 2 bases; bases outside gene matches: 16. In germline, CDR1 is MNHEY, CDR2 SMNVEV (reference sequence). The CDR3 spans 20 residues. CDR3 DNA sequence: TGTGCCAGCAGTTCATTCCTGAGACTAGCGGGAGGGCCTCGGCCCTACGAGCAGTACTTC. Translated: CASSSFLRLAGGPRPYEQYF.

V gene TRBV6-6 combines with J gene TRBJ2-2; no definite D call. Germline CDR1 and CDR2: MNHNY and SVGAGI (reference sequence). The CDR3 spans 15 residues. The V end was cut by 3 bases, the J end by 1 base, with 9 bases between. CDR3 nucleotide sequence: TGTGCCAGCAGTTATTCCCCAGGGAACACCGGGGAGCTGTTTTTT. The encoded protein is CASSYSPGNTGELFF.

The CDR3 sequence: CASMGGGPSYEQYF. Here the CDR3 DNA reads TGTGCCAGCATGGGGGGGGGCCCTTCCTACGAGCAGTACTTC. The rearrangement links TRBV2 to TRBJ2-7; TRBD2 is a possible D gene (7 bases). Looked up from germline, CDR1 is SNHLY and CDR2 is FYNNEI. The CDR3 sequence is 14 residues long. Trimming shortened V by 7 bases and J by 1 base, and 14 bases separated the two germline ends.